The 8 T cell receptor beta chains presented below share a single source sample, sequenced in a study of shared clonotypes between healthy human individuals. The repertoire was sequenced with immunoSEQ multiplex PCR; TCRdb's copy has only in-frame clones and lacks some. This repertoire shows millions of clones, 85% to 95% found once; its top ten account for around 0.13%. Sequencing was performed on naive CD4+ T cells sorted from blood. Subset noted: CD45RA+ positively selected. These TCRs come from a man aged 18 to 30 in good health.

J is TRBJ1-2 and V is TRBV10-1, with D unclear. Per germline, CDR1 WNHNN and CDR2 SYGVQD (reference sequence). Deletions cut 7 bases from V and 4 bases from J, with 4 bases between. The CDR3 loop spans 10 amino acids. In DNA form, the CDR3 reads TGCGCCAGCAAGCTCTATGGCTACACCTTC. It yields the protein CASKLYGYTF.

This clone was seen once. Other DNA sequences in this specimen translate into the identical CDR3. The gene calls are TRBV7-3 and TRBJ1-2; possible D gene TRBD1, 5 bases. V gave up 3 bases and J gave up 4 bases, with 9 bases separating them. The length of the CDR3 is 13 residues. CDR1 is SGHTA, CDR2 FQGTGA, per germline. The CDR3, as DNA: TGTGCCAGCAGCTTGGGGCAGGGCTATGGCTACACCTTC. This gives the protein CASSLGQGYGYTF.

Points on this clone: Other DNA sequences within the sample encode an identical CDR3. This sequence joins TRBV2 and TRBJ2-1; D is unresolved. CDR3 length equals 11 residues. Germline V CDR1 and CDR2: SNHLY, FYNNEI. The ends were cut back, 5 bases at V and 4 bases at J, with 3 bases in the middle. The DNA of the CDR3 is TGTGCCAGCAGTCTATACAATGAGCAGTTCTTC. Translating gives CASSLYNEQFF.

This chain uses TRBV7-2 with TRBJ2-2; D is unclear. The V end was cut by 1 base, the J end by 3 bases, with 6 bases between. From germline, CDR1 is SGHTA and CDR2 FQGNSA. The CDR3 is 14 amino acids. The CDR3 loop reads CASSLVVDTGELFF. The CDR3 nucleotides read TGTGCCAGCAGCTTAGTAGTGGACACCGGGGAGCTGTTTTTT.

CDR3 sequence (DNA): TGTGCCAGCAGTTTGTCGGGACAAGCTCAGCCCCAGCATTTT. Protein product: CASSLSGQAQPQHF. This rearrangement joins TRBV27 to TRBJ1-5; a weak D match, TRBD1 (6 bases). The V gene lost 3 bases and the J gene lost 6 bases, with 12 bases spanning the gap. The CDR3 totals 14 residues. Germline V gene sequence: CDR1 MNHEY, CDR2 SMNVEV (reference sequence).

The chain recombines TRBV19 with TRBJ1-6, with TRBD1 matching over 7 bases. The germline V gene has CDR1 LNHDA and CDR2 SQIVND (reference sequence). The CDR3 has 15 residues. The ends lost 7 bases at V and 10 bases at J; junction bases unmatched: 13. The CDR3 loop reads CASKIQGTEWSPLHF. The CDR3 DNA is TGTGCCAGTAAAATACAGGGGACGGAGTGGTCACCCCTCCACTTT.

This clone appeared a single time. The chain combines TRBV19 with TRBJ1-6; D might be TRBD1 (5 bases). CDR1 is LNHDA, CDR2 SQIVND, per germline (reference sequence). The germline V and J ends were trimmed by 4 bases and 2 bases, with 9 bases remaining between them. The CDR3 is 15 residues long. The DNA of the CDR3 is TGTGCCAGTAGTAGCCAGGGCACCTATAATTCACCCCTCCACTTT. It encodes CASSSQGTYNSPLHF. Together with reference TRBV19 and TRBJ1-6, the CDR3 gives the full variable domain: DGGITQSPKYLFRKEGQNVTLSCEQNLNHDAMYWYRQDPGQGLRLIYYSQIVNDFQKGDIAEGYSVSREKKESFPLTVTSAQKNPTAFYLCASSSQGTYNSPLHFGNGTRLTVT.

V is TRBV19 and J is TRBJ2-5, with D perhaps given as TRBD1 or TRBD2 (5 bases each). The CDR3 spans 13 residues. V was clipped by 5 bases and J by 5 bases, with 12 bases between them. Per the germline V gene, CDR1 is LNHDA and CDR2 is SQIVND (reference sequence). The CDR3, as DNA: TGTGCCAGTAGTCGCTCAGGGACGGAGACCCAGTACTTC. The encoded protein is CASSRSGTETQYF.